These 13 T cell receptor beta chains share one sample of origin, sequenced in a study of CD8+ T cells in alopecia areata listed by TCRdb under 2018. The library was made by the immunoSEQ multiplex PCR assay. To provide template for TCR sequencing, every sample had RNA extracted and reverse transcribed into cDNA. Not all clones reach the TCRdb copy of this immuneACCESS table, which keeps in-frame sequences only. Checked studies attribute under half of the gap to unresolved V genes and leave the rest unexplained. The table for this sample lists about 140,000 clones; 50% to 65% of them were counted only once. The ten most abundant clones make up 4.5% to 5% of the sample. The specimen was CD4+ T cells sorted from blood. Every receptor here comes from a human donor in good health.

CDR3 amino acids: CASSPGDVSYNEQFF. CDR3 coding DNA: TGCGCCAGCAGCCCGGGGGACGTCTCCTACAATGAGCAGTTCTTC. The chain links TRBV5-1 to TRBJ2-1, with D tentatively TRBD2 (6 bases). Trimming removed 4 bases from V and 0 bases from J, with 11 bases in between. Germline V gene data show CDR1 as SGHRS and CDR2 as YFSETQ. CDR3 length equals 15 residues.

This clone was recorded once. The chain recombines TRBV7-9 with TRBJ2-5, with D uncertain. Trimming pared 2 bases from V and 3 bases from J, leaving 7 bases between. This CDR3 is built from 13 residues. CDR1 SEHNR and CDR2 FQNEAQ come from the germline V gene (reference sequence). CDR3 in DNA: TGTGCCAGCAGCTTATTGTGGGAAGAGACCCAGTACTTC. Amino acids: CASSLLWEETQYF.

The chain joins TRBV5-4 to TRBJ2-1; 8 positions agree with TRBD2. Germline V gene data show CDR1 as SGHNT and CDR2 as YYREEE (reference sequence). The J segment lost 6 bases and the V segment lost 5 bases, leaving 4 bases of the junction unmatched. This CDR3 has 13 amino acids. Here the CDR3 reads CASSSGIFNEQFF. Here the CDR3 DNA reads TGTGCCAGCAGTAGCGGGATATTCAATGAGCAGTTCTTC.

The chain carries TRBV15 and TRBJ1-1, with a weak D call TRBD1 (5 bases). This CDR3 region has 12 residues. Deletions cut 9 bases from V and 3 bases from J, with 11 bases between. Germline loops: CDR1 LNHNV, CDR2 YYDKDF (reference sequence). CDR3 bases: TGTGCCACGAGGGGTCGGGACACTGAAGCTTTCTTT. It specifies CATRGRDTEAFF.

This clone was seen more than once but under ten times. The chain recombines TRBV5-1 with TRBJ2-1, with TRBD2 as a possible D gene (5 bases). The CDR3 totals 15 residues. Trimming took 4 bases from V and 0 from J, leaving 11 bases between them. Germline V gene sequence: CDR1 SGHRS, CDR2 YFSETQ. The CDR3, as DNA: TGCGCCAGCAGCCCCGAAGGGAGCTCCTACAATGAGCAGTTCTTC. This sequence encodes CASSPEGSSYNEQFF.

V gene TRBV4-1 combines with J gene TRBJ2-4; D possibly corresponds to TRBD1 (5 bases). This CDR3 contains 16 residues. Trimming pared 4 bases from V and 8 bases from J, leaving 21 bases between. Germline CDR1 and CDR2: MGHRA and YSYEKL. CDR3 loop: CASSPAFTNPGHIQYF. CDR3 DNA sequence: TGCGCCAGCAGCCCCGCTTTTACGAACCCAGGGCACATTCAGTACTTC.

The V gene is TRBV14, the J gene TRBJ2-1; no clear D gene. Germline CDR1 SGHDN, CDR2 FVKESK. The V gene lost 4 bases and the J gene lost 4 bases, with 5 bases spanning the gap. The CDR3 is 12 residues long. CDR3 region: CASSLDYNEQFF. The CDR3 DNA follows: TGTGCCAGCAGCCTAGATTACAATGAGCAGTTCTTC.

This clone was detected a few times. The chain employs TRBV27 and TRBJ2-7; D may be TRBD1 (5 bases). CDR3 length equals 16 residues. Germline V CDR1 and CDR2: MNHEY, SMNVEV (reference sequence). The ends were cut back, 4 bases at V and 3 bases at J, with 19 bases in the middle. In DNA form, the CDR3 reads TGTGCCAGCAGTTCCCGGGTGAAGGGGAAACTCTACGAGCAGTACTTC. Its protein product is CASSSRVKGKLYEQYF.

This clone was counted a few times. This rearrangement joins TRBV27 to TRBJ2-7; D remains ambiguous. The germline V gene encodes CDR1 MNHEY and CDR2 SMNVEV (reference sequence). This CDR3 has 11 amino acids. The ends were cut back, 7 bases at V and 6 bases at J, with 10 bases in the middle. The CDR3 region is CASTNDGEQYF. CDR3 DNA: TGTGCCAGCACAAATGACGGCGAGCAGTACTTC.

The chain uses TRBV7-7 and TRBJ2-5, with TRBD2 as a possible D gene (5 bases). The CDR3 totals 15 residues. Trimming cost V 1 base and J 1 base, with 10 bases left between them. Per germline, CDR1 SSHAT and CDR2 FNYEAQ (reference sequence). CDR3 region: CASSLGRGTQETQYF. The CDR3 coding sequence is TGTGCCAGCAGCTTAGGTCGGGGAACCCAAGAGACCCAGTACTTC.

This rearrangement joins TRBV6-1 to TRBJ1-1, with TRBD1 matching over 10 bases. Germline-derived CDR1 and CDR2 are MNHNS and SASEGT. V shed 4 bases and J 4 bases; nucleotides not matched to a gene: 6. The CDR3 is made up of 15 amino acids. CDR3 DNA sequence: TGTGCCAGCAGTGCTACCGGGACAGGGGCCACTGAAGCTTTCTTT. Its translation: CASSATGTGATEAFF.

In this sample, this clone turned up a few times. The rearrangement joins TRBV30 to TRBJ2-3; D uncertain. Germline V gene lookup returns CDR1 GTSNPN and CDR2 SVGIG (reference sequence). Trimming left V 0 bases short and J 9 bases short, with 16 bases between. The CDR3 is 14 amino acids. CDR3 DNA: TGTGCCTGGAGTGTACTTAGCTTCCCCACAACGCAGTATTTT. This gives the protein CAWSVLSFPTTQYF.

The chain joins TRBV4-2 to TRBJ2-7; D is uncertain. The CDR3 loop spans 14 amino acids. Trimming cost V 6 bases and J 0 bases, with 12 bases left between them. From germline, CDR1 is LGHNA and CDR2 YNFKEQ. CDR3 sequence (DNA): TGTGCCAGCAGTGATCCCCTGGACTCCTACGAGCAGTACTTC. Amino acid sequence: CASSDPLDSYEQYF.